The T cell receptor (beta chain) described here comes from a study of chemoradiotherapy in HPV16-positive cancers. V was shortened by 4 bases and J by 3 bases, with 10 bases between the two germline ends. Germline CDR1 LGHNA, CDR2 YNFKEQ. The CDR3 has 15 residues. TCRdb's table, derived via immunoSEQ multiplex PCR, lists solely in-frame clones and lacks some. The sample records fewer than 18,000 clones, around 72% being singletons. A remark on this clone: Its target is not known.

The study's findings and limits: Non-HPV-specific T cells did not expand in tumors during treatment, whereas candidate HPV-specific clones and E7-related motifs did. HPV-specific T cells were functionally defined from only two HPV16-positive patients.

The chain joins TRBV4-2 to TRBJ1-6; D not resolved. The sequence came from a human donor with HPV-associated anogenital cancer. Collection took place from a patient who underwent chemoradiotherapy. The DNA for the CDR3 is TGTGCCAGCAGCCCCAGGACGGTCTATAATTCACCCCTCCACTTT. It encodes CASSPRTVYNSPLHF.